The rows below give T cell receptor beta chains drawn from one sample of a study of OX40 agonist ivuxolimab in advanced cancers. Data came from immunoSEQ multiplex PCR; TCRdb stores just in-frame clones and leaves some out. This sample has 150,000 to 180,000 clones, with roughly 94% found just once. The source material was CD4+ or CD8+ T cells sorted from blood, sampled in a trial of the OX40 agonist ivuxolimab. These TCRs come from an adult with an advanced solid tumor such as melanoma, head and neck, liver or kidney cancer. Each CDR3 is given with its conserved first and last residue. A D gene is named only where the DNA matches it firmly. Rows may omit the clone size; those that give it use once, few, many or a size class.

DNA	CDR3	size	V	J	D
TGTGCCAGCAGTGTGTCAGCTACCGGGGAGCTGTTTTTT	CASSVSATGELFF	-	TRBV6-1	TRBJ2-2	-
TGTGCCAGCAGTGCGGCGACAGGGGTTCAGCCCCAGCATTTT	CASSAATGVQPQHF	once	TRBV6-1	TRBJ1-5	TRBD1
TGTGCCTGGAGCAAAGGGCCGAACTCCTACGAGCAGTACTTC	CAWSKGPNSYEQYF	-	TRBV30	TRBJ2-7	-
TGTGCCAGCAGACCCCCGGGATACCTCCCCTACGAGCAGTACTTC	CASRPPGYLPYEQYF	-	TRBV6-5	TRBJ2-7	-
TGTGCCAGCAGTTTACAGACAGTAAACGTCGGCTACACCTTC	CASSLQTVNVGYTF	-	TRBV28	TRBJ1-2	-
TGCGCCAGCAGCTACCCGTACCAAGAGACCCAGTACTTC	CASSYPYQETQYF	once	TRBV5-1	TRBJ2-5	-
TGTGCCAGCACCGACACACGTCGCCTCTACGAGCAGTACTTC	CASTDTRRLYEQYF	few	TRBV2	TRBJ2-7	-
TGCGCCAGCAGCTTGGTATTCGGGACAGGGGGGACCACTGAAGCTTTCTTT	CASSLVFGTGGTTEAFF	-	TRBV5-1	TRBJ1-1	TRBD1
TGTGCCAGCTCACTTGGGTCGCAGGACTATGGCTACACCTTC	CASSLGSQDYGYTF	-	TRBV18	TRBJ1-2	-
TGTGCCATCAGTGGAGTCAGCACAGATACGCAGTATTTT	CAISGVSTDTQYF	-	TRBV10-3	TRBJ2-3	-
TGTGCCAGCAGTTTAGTTCAGGGAAGCACCTATGGCTACACCTTC	CASSLVQGSTYGYTF	-	TRBV6-6	TRBJ1-2	-
TGTGCCAGCAGCTCCACCCAGGGGGGCCAGCCCCAGCATTTT	CASSSTQGGQPQHF	-	TRBV5-5	TRBJ1-5	TRBD1
TGTGCCAGCAGCTTGAGACAGGGAGCCTACGAGCAGTACTTC	CASSLRQGAYEQYF	-	TRBV11-2	TRBJ2-7	TRBD1
TGTGCCACCGGAGCCGGGACTCCTCCCTACGAGCAGTACTTC	CATGAGTPPYEQYF	-	TRBV28	TRBJ2-7	-
TGTGCCAGCAGTCCCGTGGGGAGATCAGATACGCAGTATTTT	CASSPVGRSDTQYF	-	TRBV6-5	TRBJ2-3	-
TGTGCCAGCAGCCCCTCCACAGATACGCAGTATTTT	CASSPSTDTQYF	-	TRBV7-9	TRBJ2-3	-
TGTGCCTGGAGTGCGGGACTAGCGGGAGGAGCCTACGAGCAGTACTTC	CAWSAGLAGGAYEQYF	few	TRBV30	TRBJ2-7	TRBD2
TGCGCCAGCAGACAAGGGGTTGGCTACGAGCAGTACTTC	CASRQGVGYEQYF	-	TRBV5-1	TRBJ2-7	-
TGTGCCAGCAGTGAACAGGGAGCGGTCTATGGCTACACCTTC	CASSEQGAVYGYTF	-	TRBV25-1	TRBJ1-2	-